The clone carrying this TCR beta chain was found many times. This record comes from a study of molecular identifiers for immune sequencing clone quantification. Germline-derived CDR1 and CDR2 are SGHRS and YFSETQ. V dropped 4 bases and J dropped 0 bases, with 10 bases sitting between them. The CDR3 length is 14 residues. Using its own MiXCR run on the PCR reads, TCRdb lists one record per CDR3 protein. The sample gives over 550,000 distinct CDR3 sequences, roughly 25% of which show up once; 0.6% to 0.9% is in the top ten. The chain recombines TRBV5-1 with TRBJ2-5; D is unresolved. Sequenced sample: naive CD8+ T cells from blood, with Jurkat cell RNA spiked in. Subset noted: FACS-sorted CD8+CD4-CCR7+CD45RA+ naive T cells. This receptor was taken from a human donor in good health. Some libraries in this study had Jurkat cell RNA spiked in. CDR3 sequence (DNA): TGCGCCAGCAGCATGACAAACTACCAAGAGACCCAGTACTTC. Translating gives CASSMTNYQETQYF.